Given below is one TCR beta chain in context. The CDR3 runs to 12 residues. Germline assignment: CDR1 LNHDA and CDR2 SQIVND (reference sequence). The ends were cut back, 10 bases at V and 10 bases at J, with 19 bases in the middle. These data come from a study of blood T cell repertoires in COVID-19. In the study overall: Samples of COVID-19 (acute and convalescent) were obtained from the United States, Italy and Spain.

Only in-frame clones appear in the TCRdb table, and some are missing; sequencing was by immunoSEQ multiplex PCR. The sample carries tens of thousands of clones, over 80% recorded once. The chain employs TRBV19 and TRBJ1-1; maybe TRBD1 (5 bases). The sequenced sample consisted of peripheral blood. This TCR derives from a woman aged 80 or over with acute or convalescent COVID-19. CDR3: CATLPLGGGAFF. For the CDR3, the DNA is TGTGCCACTCTCCCCCTGGGGGGGGGAGCTTTCTTT.